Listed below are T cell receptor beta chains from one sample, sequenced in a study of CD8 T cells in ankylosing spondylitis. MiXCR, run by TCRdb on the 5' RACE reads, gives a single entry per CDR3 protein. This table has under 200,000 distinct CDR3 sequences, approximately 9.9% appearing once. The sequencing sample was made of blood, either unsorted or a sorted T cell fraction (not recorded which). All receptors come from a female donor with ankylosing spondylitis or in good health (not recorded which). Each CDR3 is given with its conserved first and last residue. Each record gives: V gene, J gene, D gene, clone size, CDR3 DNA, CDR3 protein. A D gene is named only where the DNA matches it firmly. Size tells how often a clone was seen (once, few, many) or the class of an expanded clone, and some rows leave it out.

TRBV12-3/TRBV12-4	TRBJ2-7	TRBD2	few	TGTGCCAGCAGAAGCGGGACCTCCTACGAGCAGTACTTC	CASRSGTSYEQYF
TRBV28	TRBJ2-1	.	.	TGTGCCAGCGGCCCCGGGCTCGTCTGCGCTGAGCAGTTCTTC	CASGPGLVCAEQFF
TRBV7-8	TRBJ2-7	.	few	TGTGCCAGCAGCCTACAGGGAGAGCAGTACTTC	CASSLQGEQYF
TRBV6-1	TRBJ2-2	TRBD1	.	TGTGCCAGCAGCGGACAGGTCTCCTACACCGGGGAGCTGTTTTTT	CASSGQVSYTGELFF
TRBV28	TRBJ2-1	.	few	TGTGCCAGCTCTGGGCCAAGCTCCTACAATGAGCAGTTCTTC	CASSGPSSYNEQFF
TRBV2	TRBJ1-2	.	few	TGTGCGACCGTCAGGGTGGGCTACACCTTC	CATVRVGYTF
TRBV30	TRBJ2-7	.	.	TGTGCCTGGAGTGTTGGACAGTCCTACGAGCAGTACTTC	CAWSVGQSYEQYF
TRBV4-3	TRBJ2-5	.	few	TGCGCCAGCAGCCAAGATCCTACAGGGACGGAGACCCAGTACTTC	CASSQDPTGTETQYF
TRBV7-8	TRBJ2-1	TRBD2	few	TGTGCCAGCAGCTTAGTTTCCGGGACTAGTTACTTAGCTACCTACAATGAGCAGTTCTTC	CASSLVSGTSYLATYNEQFF
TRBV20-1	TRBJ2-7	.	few	TGCAGTGCTAGAGATGGGGACGATTACGAGCAGTACTTC	CSARDGDDYEQYF
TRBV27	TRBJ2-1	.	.	TGTGCCAGCAGTTTCATACAGGGCGAATACAATGAGCAGTTCTTC	CASSFIQGEYNEQFF
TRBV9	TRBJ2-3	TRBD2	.	TGTGCCAGCAGCTCCGACAGGGTTCACAGCGGGAGGGTCACAGATACGCAGTATTTT	CASSSDRVHSGRVTDTQYF
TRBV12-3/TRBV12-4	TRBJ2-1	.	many	TGTGCCAGCAGGTACTACCCCTCGCAGTCCAATGAGCAGTTCTTC	CASRYYPSQSNEQFF
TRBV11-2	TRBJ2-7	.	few	TGTGCCAGCAGCTATTTCAGCTCCTACGAGCAGTACTTC	CASSYFSSYEQYF
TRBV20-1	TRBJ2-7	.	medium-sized	TGCAGTGCTAGAGCCGGGACTGACGAGCAGTACTTC	CSARAGTDEQYF
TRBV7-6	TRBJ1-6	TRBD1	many	TGTGCCAGCAGCCCTACGACAGGGACCAATTCACCCCTCCACTTT	CASSPTTGTNSPLHF
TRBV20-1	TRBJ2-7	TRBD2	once	TGCAGTGCTAGCGCAGTAGGACTAGCGTTAAGCTACGAGCAGTACTTC	CSASAVGLALSYEQYF
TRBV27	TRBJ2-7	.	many	TGTGCCACCTCGCGAGGCTCCGGCTACGAGCAGTACTTC	CATSRGSGYEQYF
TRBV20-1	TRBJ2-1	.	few	TGCAGTGCTACCGGGGCGCTCTCCTACAATGAGCAGTTCTTC	CSATGALSYNEQFF
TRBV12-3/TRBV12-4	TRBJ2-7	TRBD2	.	TGTGCCAGCAGAGGGACTAGCGGGAGCCACGGGGATGAGCAGTACTTC	CASRGTSGSHGDEQYF
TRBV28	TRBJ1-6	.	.	TGTGCCAGCAGCCTTGGACCGAATAATTCACCCCTCCACTTT	CASSLGPNNSPLHF
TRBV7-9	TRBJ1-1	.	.	TGTGCCAGCAGTCTTATGGATAGCGCTGAAGCTTTCTTT	CASSLMDSAEAFF
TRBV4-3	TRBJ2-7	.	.	TGCGCCAGCAGCCAAGATCAGGGTCCATACGAGCAGTACTTC	CASSQDQGPYEQYF
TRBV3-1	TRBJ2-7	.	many	TGTGCCAGCAGGCTCAAACAGGGTTACGAGCAGTACTTC	CASRLKQGYEQYF
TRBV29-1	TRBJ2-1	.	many	TGCAGCGTTGAAGCTAGGGTCCCCCGCTCCTACAATGAGCAGTTCTTC	CSVEARVPRSYNEQFF
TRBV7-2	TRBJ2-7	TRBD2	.	TGTGCCAGCAGCTCGGGACTAGCGGGAACGGCTTACGAGCAGTACTTC	CASSSGLAGTAYEQYF
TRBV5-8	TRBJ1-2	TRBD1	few	TGTGCCAGCAGCCCGAGAGAGGGGGCGTTTAGCTTTGATGGCTACACCTTC	CASSPREGAFSFDGYTF
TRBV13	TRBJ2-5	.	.	TGTGCCAGCAGCCTCCACAGGGCTGGGGAGACCCAGTACTTC	CASSLHRAGETQYF
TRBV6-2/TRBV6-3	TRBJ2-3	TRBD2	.	TGTGCCAGCAGCGGACTAGCGGCCACAGATACGCAGTATTTT	CASSGLAATDTQYF
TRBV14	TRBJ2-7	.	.	TGTACCAGCAGCCAAGATCGTGGGACTCGGGCAGACGAGCAGTACTTC	CTSSQDRGTRADEQYF
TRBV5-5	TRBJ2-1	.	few	TGTGCCAGCAGCCTGTCCCGGGACCTAAATGAGCAGTTCTTC	CASSLSRDLNEQFF
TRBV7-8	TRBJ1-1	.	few	TGTGCCAGCAGCGTATTGAACACTGAAGCTTTCTTT	CASSVLNTEAFF
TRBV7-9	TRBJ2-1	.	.	TGTGCCAGCAGCTCCCTAGCGGAGCAGTTCTTC	CASSSLAEQFF
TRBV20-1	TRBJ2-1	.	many	TGCAGTGCTAGAGACCTAGGGGAGTTCTTC	CSARDLGEFF
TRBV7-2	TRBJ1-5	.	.	TGTGCCAGCAGCTCTATGCCGGGGACCAATCAGCCCCAGCATTTT	CASSSMPGTNQPQHF
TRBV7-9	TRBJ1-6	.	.	TGTGCCAGCACCCAATCTTTGGATTCACCCCTCCACTTT	CASTQSLDSPLHF
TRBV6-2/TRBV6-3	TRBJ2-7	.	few	TGTGCCAGCAGCCCCGGTTGGGGGGCCTACGAGCAGTACTTC	CASSPGWGAYEQYF
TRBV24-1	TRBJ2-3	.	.	TGTGCCACTGAGGAAGGAGATACGCAGTATTTT	CATEEGDTQYF
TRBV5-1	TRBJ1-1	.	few	TGCGCCAGCAGCTTGGCCGAAGGACCGATGGAAGCTTTCTTT	CASSLAEGPMEAFF
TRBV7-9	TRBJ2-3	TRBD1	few	TGTGCCAGCAGCGGGACAGACACAGATACGCAGTATTTT	CASSGTDTDTQYF
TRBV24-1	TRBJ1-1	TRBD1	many	TGTGCCACCAGTGATGGCACAGGGGGCAGTCCGAAAACTGAAGCTTTCTTT	CATSDGTGGSPKTEAFF
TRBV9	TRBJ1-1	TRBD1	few	TGTGCCAGCAGCGTAGGATCAGGGGGATACACTGAAGCTTTCTTT	CASSVGSGGYTEAFF
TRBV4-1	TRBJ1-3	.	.	TGCGCCAGCAGCCAAGTGTTTGACTCTGGAAACACCATATATTTT	CASSQVFDSGNTIYF
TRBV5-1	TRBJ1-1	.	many	TGCGCCAGCAGCTGGAGAGGCACTGAAGCTTTCTTT	CASSWRGTEAFF
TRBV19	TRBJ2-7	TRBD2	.	TGTGCCAGTAGCGGACTAGCGGACTACGAGCAGTACTTC	CASSGLADYEQYF
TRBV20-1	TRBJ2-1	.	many	TGCAGTGCTAGGCCCGGACTAAATCGGTTCTTC	CSARPGLNRFF
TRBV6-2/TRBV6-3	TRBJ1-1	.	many	TGTGCCAGCAGCGGACTCGGACAGAGCTCGAACACTGAAGCTTTCTTT	CASSGLGQSSNTEAFF
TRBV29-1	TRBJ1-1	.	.	TGCAGCGCCCAGGGCGACCGCGGACTGAACACTGAAGCTTTCTTT	CSAQGDRGLNTEAFF
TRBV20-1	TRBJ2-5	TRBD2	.	TGCAGTGGTGAGGTGGCCGGGGGGACAGAGACCCAGTACTTC	CSGEVAGGTETQYF
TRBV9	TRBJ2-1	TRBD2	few	TGTGCCAGCAGCTCGACTAGCGGGAGGGGCAATGAGCAGTTCTTC	CASSSTSGRGNEQFF
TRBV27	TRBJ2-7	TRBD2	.	TGTGCCAGCACTCCGCGGGGGGATGGGACTGACGAGCAGTACTTC	CASTPRGDGTDEQYF
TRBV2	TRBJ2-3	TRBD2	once	TGTGCCAGCAGCCGAGCGGGAGCCACAGATACGCAGTATTTT	CASSRAGATDTQYF
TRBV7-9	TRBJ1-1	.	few	TGTGCCAGCAGCGCTAGCGGGGCTTGGGAAGCTTTCTTT	CASSASGAWEAFF